What follows are 30 T cell receptor beta chains derived from one specimen sequenced in a study of T-cell memory formation after mild COVID-19 (dated by TCRdb to the early 2020s). Library method: 5' RACE. Sequenced on an Illumina NovaSeq 6000. TCRdb reprocessed the public reads (quality trimming at Q25 with fastp, clone calling with MiXCR) and kept in-frame beta chains. Each entry merges the rows of one CDR3 protein and shows their most common DNA and genes. The sample data list about 340,000 distinct CDR3 sequences, and over 10% of these were observed just once. The ten most abundant clones make up about 20% of the sample. The material sequenced was PBMCs or a T cell subset sorted from them (not recorded which). The source is a man younger than 35 who had mild COVID-19 (a few samples of this study predate the infection). The sample titles of this study are shuffled in the database, so cell type and time point are left out; the donor was told from shared clones.

This chain uses TRBV4-2 with TRBJ2-7, with D unclear. This CDR3 has 12 amino acids. Per the germline V gene, CDR1 is LGHNA and CDR2 is YNFKEQ. V dropped 3 bases and J dropped 1 base, with 4 bases sitting between them. CDR3 DNA: TGTGCCAGCAGCCACGGTTCCTACGAGCAGTACTTC. Translation: CASSHGSYEQYF.

This clonotype was seen more than once but under ten times. The rearrangement joins TRBV7-2 to TRBJ2-4; 7 bases fit TRBD2. The germline V gene encodes CDR1 SGHTA and CDR2 FQGNSA. The CDR3 extends over 16 amino acids. The V and J ends lost 3 bases and 4 bases, in that order; junction bases with no gene match: 9. The CDR3 loop reads CASSFTGGTGKNIQYF. The CDR3 region has the DNA TGTGCCAGCAGCTTCACGGGGGGTACTGGTAAAAACATTCAGTACTTC.

The CDR3 DNA follows: TGTGCCAGCAGCCAGGGGGACGTCAACATTCAGTACTTC. It specifies CASSQGDVNIQYF. This chain uses TRBV4-2 with TRBJ2-4; D could derive from TRBD1 or TRBD2 (5 bases each). Trimming took 3 bases from V and 7 from J, leaving 10 bases between them. CDR3 length: 13 amino acids. From germline, CDR1 is LGHNA and CDR2 YNFKEQ.

This clonotype showed up many times. J is TRBJ2-5 and V is TRBV3-1; D is unresolved. There are 14 residues in the CDR3. Germline V gives CDR1 LGHDT, CDR2 YNNKEL (reference sequence). Trimming removed 4 bases from V and 4 bases from J, with 13 bases in between. CDR3 nucleotides: TGTGCCAGCAGCCCACCGAATGGACCAGAGACCCAGTACTTC. This translates into CASSPPNGPETQYF.

The chain joins TRBV10-1 to TRBJ2-7; either TRBD1 or TRBD2 may supply D (5 bases each). Germline values: CDR1 WNHNN, CDR2 SYGVQD (reference sequence). The CDR3 has 16 amino acids. V lost 5 bases to trimming and J lost 2 bases, with 19 bases between them. CDR3 coding DNA: TGCGCCAGCAGTTCGGCCGTCGGGACGTCGACCTACGAGCAGTACTTC. This gives the protein CASSSAVGTSTYEQYF.

This clonotype was found a few times. The chain carries TRBV5-1 and TRBJ2-3; 11 nucleotides agree with TRBD2. Germline CDR1 SGHRS, CDR2 YFSETQ. With 1 base clipped from V and 6 bases from J, the junction kept 13 bases outside the gene matches. The CDR3 has 18 amino acids. The CDR3 protein is CASSLRGASGGKVDTQYF. In DNA form, the CDR3 reads TGCGCCAGCAGCTTGCGCGGGGCTAGCGGGGGGAAGGTGGATACGCAGTATTTT.

The rearrangement links TRBV12-3 or TRBV12-4 to TRBJ1-5; no clear D. This CDR3 has 14 residues. V was clipped by 0 bases and J by 4 bases, with 7 bases between them. The CDR3 protein is CASSLAPLNQPQHF. CDR3 nucleotides: TGTGCCAGCAGTTTAGCTCCATTGAATCAGCCCCAGCATTTT.

The chain is built from TRBV9 and TRBJ1-3; 8 bases are shared with TRBD1. Germline V gene lookup returns CDR1 SGDLS and CDR2 YYNGEE. The CDR3 has 14 residues. The junction had 1 base not matched to a gene; V was cut back by 2 bases and J by 3 bases. CDR3 DNA sequence: TGTGCCAGCAGCGTCACAGGGGGTGGAAACACCATATATTTT. Its protein is CASSVTGGGNTIYF.

This clonotype was counted at least ten times. The chain uses TRBV4-3 and TRBJ2-3, with 7 bases fitting TRBD2. Per the germline V gene, CDR1 is LGHNA and CDR2 is YSLEER. The CDR3 sequence is 16 residues long. J was trimmed by 2 bases and V by 2 bases; bases with no gene match: 7. DNA for the CDR3: TGCGCCAGCAGCCAAATCGTAGCGGGCTTCACAGATACGCAGTATTTT. Translated, it gives CASSQIVAGFTDTQYF.

The chain combines TRBV5-5 with TRBJ2-2; D remains ambiguous. V was clipped by 2 bases and J by 0 bases, with 8 bases between them. The CDR3 runs 15 residues. Looked up from germline, CDR1 is SGHKS and CDR2 is YYEKEE (reference sequence). The CDR3 sequence is CASSLIYPNTGELFF. The DNA of the CDR3 is TGTGCCAGCAGCTTAATATACCCGAACACCGGGGAGCTGTTTTTT.

This clonotype occurred a few times. J is TRBJ2-5 and V is TRBV20-1; 7 bases align to TRBD2. CDR1 and CDR2 (germline): DFQATT, SNEGSKA (reference sequence). This CDR3 region has 15 residues. Germline trimming cut 4 bases from V and 2 bases from J; bases unmatched to any gene: 10. The CDR3 nucleotides are TGCAGTGCTACCCCAGCGGGGAGGCGACAAGAGACCCAGTACTTC. It codes for CSATPAGRRQETQYF.

This clonotype was picked up many times. This sequence joins TRBV5-1 and TRBJ2-1; D is unclear. The CDR3 sequence is 13 residues long. V was pared by 3 bases and J by 3 bases, with 7 bases between. Germline CDR1 reads SGHRS; CDR2 reads YFSETQ. In nucleotides, the CDR3 is TGCGCCAGCAGCTCCCAAGGCTACAATGAGCAGTTCTTC. It yields the protein CASSSQGYNEQFF.

This clonotype turned up a few times. The chain joins TRBV11-2 to TRBJ1-2, with TRBD1 matching 9 bases. The CDR3 runs 14 residues. V gave up 5 bases and J gave up 4 bases; unmatched junction bases: 5. Germline V gene lookup returns CDR1 SGHAT and CDR2 FQNNGV. As DNA, the CDR3 is TGTGCCAGCAGCACCTCGACAGGGGGCTATGGCTACACCTTC. Its translation: CASSTSTGGYGYTF.

The table lists this clonotype with many counts. This chain joins TRBV5-1 and TRBJ2-7; D may be TRBD2 (5 bases). Germline V gene sequence: CDR1 SGHRS, CDR2 YFSETQ. The length of the CDR3 is 14 residues. V shed 4 bases and J shed 6 bases, with 17 bases lying between them. CDR3 in amino acids: CASSPEVSGSEQYV. DNA of the CDR3: TGCGCCAGCAGCCCGGAAGTGTCGGGGAGCGAGCAGTACGTC.

There are a few counts of this clonotype. This chain joins TRBV4-3 and TRBJ2-7; possibly TRBD2 for D (6 bases). In germline, CDR1 is LGHNA, CDR2 YSLEER. The V gene lost 1 base and the J gene lost 4 bases, with 11 bases spanning the gap. The CDR3 is made up of 14 amino acids. CDR3 region: CASSQVNSGYEQYF. As DNA, the CDR3 is TGCGCCAGCAGCCAAGTTAATAGCGGATACGAGCAGTACTTC.

The V and J genes are TRBV18 and TRBJ1-3; TRBD1 agrees at 8 bases. This CDR3 region has 18 residues. The V segment lost 2 bases and the J segment 0 bases; nucleotides outside the gene matches: 9. Germline values: CDR1 KGHSH, CDR2 LQKENI. CDR3 nucleotide sequence: TGTGCCAGCTCACCAACCTCGGTGGGACAGGCCTCTGGAAACACCATATATTTT. Translating gives CASSPTSVGQASGNTIYF.

V is TRBV21-1 and J is TRBJ1-1; TRBD1, the table's D call, was not compared with the DNA. TRBV21-1 is a documented pseudogene. The CDR3 has 17 residues. CDR3 residues: CASSKVMGAFRNTEAFF. The CDR3 DNA reads as TGTGCCAGCAGCAAAGTAATGGGGGCTTTTAGGAACACTGAAGCTTTCTTT.

V gene TRBV12-3 or TRBV12-4 combines with J gene TRBJ1-2; the D gene is possibly TRBD1 (5 bases). The CDR3 spans 16 residues. V shed 4 bases and J shed 4 bases, with 19 bases lying between them. DNA for the CDR3: TGTGCCAGCAGTTCGTACCAGCGGACAAGTGGCTATGGCTACACCTTC. This codes for CASSSYQRTSGYGYTF.

The J gene is TRBJ2-1, the V gene TRBV24-1, with TRBD1 as a possible D gene (6 bases). The CDR3 is made up of 11 amino acids. The ends were cut back, 6 bases at V and 15 bases at J, with 14 bases in the middle. The germline gives CDR1 KGHDR, CDR2 SFDVKD. This chain's CDR3 is CATSQSQGWFF. Written as DNA, the CDR3 is TGTGCCACCAGTCAGAGTCAGGGGTGGTTCTTC.

This clonotype showed up just a few times. This chain uses TRBV6-5 with TRBJ1-1; D gene ambiguous. Germline loops: CDR1 MNHEY, CDR2 SVGAGI. Trimming cost V 4 bases and J 1 base, with 10 bases left between them. There are 14 residues in the CDR3. The CDR3 DNA is TGTGCCAGCAGTTTCCAGAGGTGGAACACTGAAGCTTTCTTT. It translates to CASSFQRWNTEAFF.

This clonotype turned up a few times. This sequence joins TRBV7-3 and TRBJ2-2, with TRBD1 matching over 7 bases. V lost 1 base, J lost 5 bases, and 4 bases stayed unmatched. Per the germline V gene, CDR1 is SGHTA and CDR2 is FQGTGA. The CDR3 spans 15 residues. The DNA of the CDR3 is TGTGCCAGCAGCTTAAACAGGGGTGGTACCGGGGAGCTGTTTTTT. It yields the protein CASSLNRGGTGELFF.

The V gene is TRBV7-2, the J gene TRBJ2-7; TRBD2 matches at 9 bases. The CDR3 runs to 14 residues. The V and J ends lost 7 bases and 6 bases, in that order; junction bases with no gene match: 10. Looked up from germline, CDR1 is SGHTA and CDR2 is FQGNSA. CDR3 region: CASMVGGGAFEQYF. The CDR3 bases are TGTGCCAGCATGGTCGGCGGGGGGGCCTTCGAGCAGTACTTC.

J is TRBJ2-1 and V is TRBV5-4; 9 positions match TRBD1. Germline V gene data show CDR1 as SGHNT and CDR2 as YYREEE (reference sequence). Trimming took 2 bases from V and 8 from J; bases not matched to a gene: 5. CDR3 size: 14 residues. CDR3 in amino acids: CASSFSGTGHEQFF. DNA for the CDR3: TGTGCCAGCAGCTTCTCCGGGACAGGGCATGAGCAGTTCTTC.

This clonotype was counted between two and nine times. V gene TRBV28 combines with J gene TRBJ1-2, with TRBD1 matching 10 bases. The germline gives CDR1 MDHEN, CDR2 SYDVKM. After removal of 2 bases from V and 4 bases from J, the junction contained 4 bases not matched to a gene. This CDR3 contains 15 residues. The CDR3 bases are TGTGCCAGCAGTTTAGGACAGGGGGATCTCTATGGCTACACCTTC. This sequence encodes CASSLGQGDLYGYTF.

This clonotype was detected only a few times. CDR3 loop: CASSPWRGGETQYF. In DNA, the CDR3 is TGTGCCAGCAGTCCCTGGCGGGGGGGAGAGACCCAGTACTTC. The genes are TRBV6-6 and TRBJ2-5, with TRBD2 matching 9 bases. This CDR3 has 14 amino acids. V shed 5 bases, J shed 4 bases, and the junction held 5 bases outside the gene matches. From germline, CDR1 is MNHNY and CDR2 SVGAGI (reference sequence).

This clonotype turned up a few times. This sequence joins TRBV18 and TRBJ2-6; D is undetermined. CDR1 is KGHSH and CDR2 is LQKENI in the germline V gene. This CDR3 comprises 15 residues. The germline V and J ends were trimmed by 2 bases and 5 bases, with 10 bases remaining between them. CDR3 amino acids: CASSPMGGRANVLTF. The CDR3 bases are TGTGCCAGCTCACCAATGGGTGGAAGGGCCAACGTCCTGACTTTC.

This clonotype has only a few counts. The V and J genes are TRBV7-9 and TRBJ2-1, with D possibly being TRBD1 (5 bases). Deletions cut 4 bases from V and 8 bases from J, with 15 bases between. Germline V gene data show CDR1 as SEHNR and CDR2 as FQNEAQ (reference sequence). The CDR3 is made up of 14 amino acids. Here the CDR3 DNA reads TGTGCCAGCAGCTCAGGACACCGGATCGATGAGCAGTTCTTC. Translating gives CASSSGHRIDEQFF.

This clonotype was counted between two and nine times. The CDR3 DNA reads TGCAGTGCTAGAGATGGTCAGGAGATGGGCTACGAGCAGTACGTC. This gives the protein CSARDGQEMGYEQYV. The V call is TRBV20-1, the J call TRBJ2-7; D remains ambiguous. Germline V gives CDR1 DFQATT, CDR2 SNEGSKA (reference sequence). The V and J ends lost 0 bases and 3 bases respectively, with 15 bases between them. There are 15 residues in the CDR3.

This clonotype occurred a few times. This chain uses TRBV5-8 with TRBJ2-3; 11 nucleotides line up with TRBD2. CDR3 length: 18 residues. From germline, CDR1 is SGHTS and CDR2 YDEGEE. Trimming at V came to 4 bases and at J to 6 bases, leaving 16 bases not matched to a gene. The CDR3 region is CASSLTSGTGRVQDTQYF. Written as DNA, the CDR3 is TGTGCCAGCAGCCTGACTAGCGGGACCGGTCGCGTTCAGGATACGCAGTATTTT.

The chain combines TRBV28 with TRBJ2-7, with 8 nucleotides matching TRBD1. Per germline, CDR1 MDHEN and CDR2 SYDVKM. There are 14 residues in the CDR3. J was trimmed by 3 bases and V by 4 bases; bases with no gene match: 5. This CDR3 reads CASSSGGFNYEQYV. The CDR3 DNA sequence: TGTGCCAGCAGTTCAGGGGGCTTTAACTACGAGCAGTACGTC.